These 29 T cell receptor beta chains came from one sample sequenced in a study of cytomegalovirus exposure and HLA in healthy donors. PCR amplification relied on 60 Vbeta primers (plus 13 Jbeta primers). Produced via immunoSEQ multiplex PCR; TCRdb's table is partial and in-frame only. The sample consists of some 130,000 clones, around four fifths of them appearing once. The source material was PBMCs. Receptors were obtained from a boy aged 5-17 years in good health and CMV-seronegative.

CDR3 residues: CASSLARSSYNEQFF. The CDR3 DNA reads TGTGCCAGCAGCTTAGCGCGGAGCTCCTACAATGAGCAGTTCTTC. The chain couples TRBV7-9 to TRBJ2-1, with D unclear. Trimming stripped 0 bases from V and 0 bases from J, with 6 bases between. Germline CDR1 and CDR2: SEHNR and FQNEAQ (reference sequence). The CDR3 covers 15 residues.

This rearrangement joins TRBV29-1 to TRBJ1-5, with TRBD1 matching over 7 bases. The CDR3 covers 14 residues. CDR1 and CDR2 (germline): SQVTM, ANQGSEA. Trimming cost V 8 bases and J 0 bases; bases outside gene matches: 7. The CDR3 spells CSLRDRDSNQPQHF. The CDR3, as DNA: TGCAGCTTGAGAGACAGGGATAGCAATCAGCCCCAGCATTTT.

This sequence joins TRBV30 and TRBJ2-2, with TRBD1 identical over 7 bases. V shed 5 bases, J shed 4 bases, and the junction held 7 bases outside the gene matches. Germline V gene data show CDR1 as GTSNPN and CDR2 as SVGIG (reference sequence). There are 14 residues in the CDR3. CDR3 bases: TGTGCCTGGTATTCCGGGACAGCCACCGGGGAGCTGTTTTTT. This sequence encodes CAWYSGTATGELFF.

The chain recombines TRBV7-2 with TRBJ2-3; TRBD2 matches at 9 bases. The V segment lost 1 base and the J segment 1 base; nucleotides outside the gene matches: 6. The CDR3 runs to 17 residues. The V gene's germline CDR1 is SGHTA and CDR2 FQGNSA. CDR3 coding DNA: TGTGCCAGCAGCTTAGGCGGACTAGCGATTCGCACAGATACGCAGTATTTT. Translation: CASSLGGLAIRTDTQYF.

The chain has TRBV2 and TRBJ2-6, with D possibly matching TRBD1 (6 bases). Germline V lookup: CDR1 SNHLY, CDR2 FYNNEI. The CDR3 spans 16 residues. Deletions cut 6 bases from V and 2 bases from J, with 14 bases between. The CDR3 region is CASSSDRLAGANVLTF. CDR3 in DNA: TGTGCCAGCAGCTCAGACAGGCTTGCTGGGGCCAACGTCCTGACTTTC.

The chain recombines TRBV30 with TRBJ2-3; TRBD1 might be the D (7 bases). V shed 5 bases and J shed 2 bases, with 17 bases lying between them. The CDR3 is 15 residues long. Germline V gene data show CDR1 as GTSNPN and CDR2 as SVGIG (reference sequence). CDR3 loop: CAWGGTAYSTDTQYF. In nucleotides, the CDR3 is TGTGCCTGGGGCGGGACAGCGTATTCCACAGATACGCAGTATTTT.

CDR3 nucleotides: TGTGCCAGCAGTTACTCGCACAGAGGCACAGATACGCAGTATTTT. It encodes CASSYSHRGTDTQYF. The J gene is TRBJ2-3, the V gene TRBV6-6; D uncertain. This CDR3 region has 15 residues. Trimming left V 0 bases short and J 1 base short, with 8 bases between. Germline V gene lookup returns CDR1 MNHNY and CDR2 SVGAGI (reference sequence).

The J gene is TRBJ2-2, the V gene TRBV7-2, with 10 positions matching TRBD2. CDR3 size: 17 residues. V was clipped by 8 bases and J by 3 bases; unmatched bases: 12. Germline CDR1 SGHTA, CDR2 FQGNSA. CDR3: CASRLAGDKRDTGELFF. The CDR3 DNA reads TGTGCCAGCCGGCTAGCGGGAGATAAAAGGGACACCGGGGAGCTGTTTTTT.

The chain uses TRBV11-3 and TRBJ2-2; 7 bases fit TRBD1. J gave up 1 base and V 2 bases, and 10 bases lay outside the gene matches. Germline CDR1 reads SGHNT; CDR2 reads YENEEA. The CDR3 sequence is 18 residues long. In DNA form, the CDR3 reads TGTGCCAGCAGCTTAAGTCCCGGAGGACAGGTGAACACCGGGGAGCTGTTTTTT. It codes for CASSLSPGGQVNTGELFF.

This chain uses TRBV4-2 with TRBJ1-3; D perhaps matches TRBD1 (6 bases). This CDR3 region has 17 residues. Trimming removed 2 bases at V and 4 bases at J, with 18 bases between. Germline V gene sequence: CDR1 LGHNA, CDR2 YNFKEQ. The CDR3 DNA follows: TGTGCCAGCAGCCAAAATCGGAGGACAGCTATAGGAAACACCATATATTTT. Translation: CASSQNRRTAIGNTIYF.

CDR3 coding DNA: TGTGCCAGCAGCTTCACCGGGACAGGGTACTATGGCTACACCTTC. Residues: CASSFTGTGYYGYTF. The rearrangement uses TRBV7-9 and TRBJ1-2; 9 bases match TRBD1. J gave up 3 bases and V 3 bases, and 5 bases lay outside the gene matches. The CDR3 covers 15 residues. Looked up from germline, CDR1 is SEHNR and CDR2 is FQNEAQ (reference sequence).

The chain uses TRBV5-1 and TRBJ1-1; 8 bases are shared with TRBD1. CDR3 length: 13 residues. The V gene's germline CDR1 is SGHRS and CDR2 YFSETQ. V trimming: 4 bases; J trimming: 5 bases; junction bases outside the gene matches: 4. The CDR3 region is CASSGGQGTEAFF. The CDR3 DNA reads TGCGCCAGCAGCGGAGGACAGGGTACTGAAGCTTTCTTT.

The chain carries TRBV20-1 and TRBJ1-1; D unresolved. Trimming left V 4 bases short and J 0 bases short, with 3 bases between. CDR3 length equals 11 residues. Germline-derived CDR1 and CDR2 are DFQATT and SNEGSKA (reference sequence). For the CDR3, the DNA is TGCAGTGCTACGGTGAACACTGAAGCTTTCTTT. Its translation is CSATVNTEAFF.

The CDR3 spells CASSFPSGSYNEQFF. CDR3 DNA sequence: TGTGCCAGCAGCTTTCCCAGCGGGAGCTACAATGAGCAGTTCTTC. The chain employs TRBV5-6 and TRBJ2-1; TRBD2 aligns across 8 bases. The germline gives CDR1 SGHDT, CDR2 YYEEEE. The CDR3 runs to 15 residues. Unmatched junction bases numbered 4, after V lost 2 bases and J lost 3 bases. Based on the CDR3 plus reference TRBV5-6 and TRBJ2-1, the full variable domain is DAGVTQSPTHLIKTRGQQVTLRCSPKSGHDTVSWYQQALGQGPQFIFQYYEEEERQRGNFPDRFSGHQFPNYSSELNVNALLLGDSALYLCASSFPSGSYNEQFFGPGTRLTVL.

J is TRBJ2-7 and V is TRBV6-6, with a tentative D call TRBD2 (5 bases). V was trimmed by 7 bases and J by 6 bases, leaving 13 bases between them. Germline loops: CDR1 MNHNY, CDR2 SVGAGI (reference sequence). The CDR3 length is 12 residues. The CDR3 nucleotides read TGTGCCAGCACCGAGGGCTTGGTCGAGCAGTACTTC. It specifies CASTEGLVEQYF.

The chain combines TRBV9 with TRBJ2-3; no clear D gene. The V gene's germline CDR1 is SGDLS and CDR2 YYNGEE. Trimming stripped 4 bases from V and 3 bases from J, with 15 bases between. CDR3 length equals 15 residues. The CDR3 reads CASSPSGSRTDTQYF. CDR3 in DNA: TGTGCCAGCAGCCCCTCCGGTTCTAGGACAGATACGCAGTATTTT.

The chain is built from TRBV23-1 and TRBJ1-2; D is undetermined. TRBV23-1 is filed as an ORF, its function uncertain. The CDR3 spans 14 residues. Trimming took off 8 bases at V and 1 base at J, with 14 bases between the two ends. The CDR3 DNA follows: TGCGCCAGCGGCCTAGATCTGAGTAACTATGGCTACACCTTC. Protein sequence: CASGLDLSNYGYTF.

V gene TRBV5-4 combines with J gene TRBJ1-1; D not certain. The germline CDR1 and CDR2 sequences are SGHNT and YYREEE (reference sequence). The CDR3 runs to 14 residues. Trimming shortened V by 3 bases and J by 1 base, and 10 bases separated the two germline ends. CDR3 DNA sequence: TGTGCCAGCAGCTCCGAGCGGAGGAACACTGAAGCTTTCTTT. Translating it yields CASSSERRNTEAFF.

The J gene is TRBJ1-1, the V gene TRBV6-5; D gene ambiguous. The CDR3 extends over 11 amino acids. Germline V gene lookup returns CDR1 MNHEY and CDR2 SVGAGI. Trimming took 7 bases from V and 7 from J, leaving 10 bases between them. The CDR3 spells CASNNENEAFF. The CDR3 DNA reads TGTGCCAGCAATAATGAGAATGAAGCTTTCTTT.

In this sample, this clone turned up once. The V and J genes are TRBV30 and TRBJ2-5, with 9 bases matching TRBD2. Germline values: CDR1 GTSNPN, CDR2 SVGIG (reference sequence). This CDR3 spans 16 amino acids. Trimming at V came to 6 bases and at J to 5 bases, leaving 16 bases not matched to a gene. This CDR3 reads CACAYPRSGRWETQYF. In DNA, the CDR3 is TGTGCCTGCGCCTACCCTAGGAGCGGGAGGTGGGAGACCCAGTACTTC. Complete variable domain (other parts from reference TRBV30 and TRBJ2-5): SQTIHQWPATLVQPVGSPLSLECTVEGTSNPNLYWYRQAAGRGLQLLFYSVGIGQISSEVPQNLSASRPQDRQFILSSKKLLLSDSGFYLCACAYPRSGRWETQYFGPGTRLLVL.

The V gene is TRBV9, the J gene TRBJ1-1; a possible D gene is TRBD1 (5 bases). This CDR3 is built from 16 residues. Trimming left V 3 bases short and J 1 base short, with 16 bases between. The germline V gene has CDR1 SGDLS and CDR2 YYNGEE. The CDR3: CASSAPRLGENTEAFF. In nucleotides, the CDR3 is TGTGCCAGCAGCGCCCCCAGACTAGGGGAGAACACTGAAGCTTTCTTT.

This clone was picked up one time. The rearrangement links TRBV27 to TRBJ1-2, with TRBD1 matching 10 bases. V lost 5 bases to trimming and J lost 8 bases; unmatched junction nucleotides: 8. This CDR3 has 14 amino acids. From germline, CDR1 is MNHEY and CDR2 SMNVEV (reference sequence). The CDR3: CASSTDRGRGGYTF. The CDR3 bases are TGTGCCAGCAGTACTGACAGGGGGCGGGGAGGCTACACCTTC.

The chain uses TRBV27 and TRBJ2-1; TRBD2 matches 7 bases. This CDR3 is 13 amino acids long. V dropped 8 bases and J dropped 4; count of bases not matched to a gene: 5. Per the germline V gene, CDR1 is MNHEY and CDR2 is SMNVEV (reference sequence). DNA of the CDR3: TGTGCCAGCCGAGCGGGGCCATACAATGAGCAGTTCTTC. Its protein is CASRAGPYNEQFF.

V is TRBV12-5 and J is TRBJ1-1; D is perhaps TRBD1 (6 bases). This CDR3 is built from 15 residues. Between the trimmed V and J ends, which lost 7 bases and 0 bases, there was a span of 15 bases. Germline lookup yields CDR1 LGHNT and CDR2 FRNRAP. This CDR3 reads CASALTGGLNTEAFF. DNA of the CDR3: TGTGCTAGTGCCCTGACAGGTGGATTGAACACTGAAGCTTTCTTT.

This clone occurred a few times. The chain couples TRBV27 to TRBJ1-1; 10 positions match TRBD1. The junction had 5 bases not matched to a gene; V was cut back by 6 bases and J by 13 bases. The CDR3 runs to 11 residues. Germline CDR1 and CDR2: MNHEY and SMNVEV (reference sequence). CDR3 protein: CASRVGQGLFF. The CDR3 nucleotides read TGTGCCAGCAGGGTGGGACAGGGGCTTTTCTTT.

The chain links TRBV28 to TRBJ1-5, with D possibly matching TRBD1 (5 bases). Trimming shortened V by 5 bases and J by 5 bases, and 13 bases separated the two germline ends. The CDR3 length is 14 residues. Germline lookup yields CDR1 MDHEN and CDR2 SYDVKM. The CDR3 DNA is TGTGCCAGCAGTGGGCAGGGAATGCATCAGCCCCAGCATTTT. Protein: CASSGQGMHQPQHF.

This rearrangement joins TRBV29-1 to TRBJ1-1; 9 bases match TRBD1. J was trimmed by 5 bases and V by 7 bases; bases with no gene match: 8. Germline V CDR1 and CDR2: SQVTM, ANQGSEA. This CDR3 comprises 13 residues. CDR3 sequence (DNA): TGCAGCGCTGTACAGGGGGCGAGAACTGAAGCTTTCTTT. Translation: CSAVQGARTEAFF.

This chain uses TRBV29-1 with TRBJ2-7; TRBD1 matches 9 bases. The CDR3 sequence is 16 residues long. J was trimmed by 2 bases and V by 0 bases; bases with no gene match: 8. The V gene's germline CDR1 is SQVTM and CDR2 ANQGSEA. CDR3 DNA: TGCAGCGTTGAAGATCGGGGGACAGGGTTCACCTACGAGCAGTACTTC. Residues: CSVEDRGTGFTYEQYF.

This clone appeared once. This rearrangement joins TRBV7-9 to TRBJ2-3; 7 nucleotides line up with TRBD2. This CDR3 region has 16 residues. Germline assignment: CDR1 SEHNR and CDR2 FQNEAQ (reference sequence). The J segment lost 5 bases and the V segment lost 1 base, leaving 9 bases of the junction unmatched. CDR3 loop: CASSLVAGVMQDTQYF. In nucleotides, the CDR3 is TGTGCCAGCAGCTTAGTGGCGGGAGTGATGCAAGATACGCAGTATTTT.